This passage covers 6 T cell receptor beta chains from one sample sequenced in a study of T cells in women clearing cervical HPV infection. Assay used: immunoSEQ multiplex PCR; TCRdb lists only in-frame clones, some missing. Recorded here are about 35,000 clones; the top ten clones represent 1.6%. What was sequenced was blood buffy coat. The receptors come from a woman between 18 and 69 years old with a cervical HPV16 infection that either progressed to CIN3+ or cleared (not recorded which).

In regard to this clone: Read coverage stops 3 residues before the CDR3 terminus; the germline J gene supplies the remainder. The chain employs TRBV20-1 and TRBJ2-2; 7 bases agree with TRBD2. The CDR3 has 15 residues. The trim removed 1 base at V and 1 base at J, leaving 3 bases unmatched. The germline gives CDR1 DFQATT, CDR2 SNEGSKA (reference sequence). CDR3 sequence reads: CSARATSVNTGELFF. Partial CDR3 DNA: TGCAGTGCTAGAGCCACTAGCGTGAACACCGGGGAG.

A word on this clone: The DNA ends 3 residues before the CDR3 does, and the rest of the CDR3 is filled in from the germline J gene. V gene TRBV19 combines with J gene TRBJ2-3; tentative D call: TRBD1 (5 bases). Germline-derived CDR1 and CDR2 are LNHDA and SQIVND (reference sequence). The CDR3 is made up of 17 amino acids. CDR3 loop: CASSIPRQSFGNQPQYF. Partial CDR3 DNA: TGTGCCAGTAGTATTCCCCGACAGTCCTTCGGCAATCAGCCG.

Regarding this clone: Read data end 3 residues before the CDR3 end; the end is taken from the germline J gene. The V gene is TRBV29-1, the J gene TRBJ1-1, with 7 bases identical to TRBD1. From germline, CDR1 is SQVTM and CDR2 ANQGSEA. Trimming took 6 bases from V and 7 from J; bases not matched to a gene: 11. The CDR3 has 13 residues. The DNA read from the CDR3 is TGCAGCGTCGGTGACAGGGCTCGAGGTGAA. Its protein is CSVGDRARGE. The entire CDR3 protein reads CSVGDRARGEAFF.

Remarks on this clone: From the germline J gene comes the end of the CDR3, since the read stops 3 residues before it. The chain uses TRBV2 and TRBJ1-1; D is possibly TRBD1 (6 bases). V lost 2 bases and J lost 5, with 12 bases in between. CDR1 SNHLY and CDR2 FYNNEI come from the germline V gene. The CDR3 runs 14 residues. The chain's CDR3 is CASSEIQGSTEAFF. CDR3 DNA (partial): TGTGCCAGCAGTGAAATCCAGGGGAGTACTGAA.

In regard to this clone: With the read ending 3 residues before the CDR3 end, the germline J gene is used to fill in that end. The chain combines TRBV5-1 with TRBJ1-1; no definite D call. Trimming stripped 7 bases from V and 1 base from J, with 14 bases between. Germline V CDR1 and CDR2: SGHRS, YFSETQ. The CDR3 is made up of 14 amino acids. The CDR3 protein is CASHIEGQNTEAFF. The DNA read from the CDR3 is TGCGCCAGCCACATAGAGGGCCAGAACACTGAA.

As regards this clone: The read falls 3 residues short of the CDR3 end, and the missing part is taken from the germline J gene. The chain has TRBV18 and TRBJ2-1, with a tentative D call TRBD2 (6 bases). This CDR3 comprises 15 residues. Per germline, CDR1 KGHSH and CDR2 LQKENI. V shed 6 bases and J shed 5 bases, with 17 bases lying between them. The CDR3 is CASSPNGGANNEQFF. The sequenced CDR3 bases are TGTGCCAGCTCCCCCAACGGCGGGGCTAACAATGAG. The full variable domain, completed using reference TRBV18 and TRBJ2-1, is NAGVMQNPRHLVRRRGQEARLRCSPMKGHSHVYWYRQLPEEGLKFMVYLQKENIIDESGMPKERFSAEFPKEGPSILRIQQVVRGDSAAYFCASSPNGGANNEQFFGPGTRLTVL.